Many counts were recorded for the clone carrying this T cell receptor beta chain. One end of the junction varies from germline; a read error may be responsible. Arm-PCR of CDR3 regions and iRepertoire HTBI primers were used to build TCR beta libraries. Using its own MiXCR run on the multiplex PCR reads, TCRdb lists one record per CDR3 protein. The table records around 420,000 distinct CDR3 sequences, less than 20% of them present only once. The data belong to a study of regulatory T cells in long-lasting Graves disease. Time point reported: newly diagnosed GD, antithyroid drugs for less than 3 months. Preparation of the TCR library used RNA extracted from PBMCs. This CDR3 spans 16 amino acids. The V gene's germline CDR1 is SSHAT and CDR2 FNYEAQ (reference sequence).

The sequence was obtained from a female donor with Graves disease. The genes are TRBV7-7 and TRBJ2-3, with 11 bases lining up with TRBD2. Sample: peripheral blood mononuclear cells (PBMCs), taken at new diagnosis, from a patient treated with antithyroid drugs. The CDR3 region is CASSATSGTGTDTQYF. The CDR3 DNA reads as TGTGCTAGCAGCGCGACTAGCGGGACGGGCACAGATACGCAGTATTTT.